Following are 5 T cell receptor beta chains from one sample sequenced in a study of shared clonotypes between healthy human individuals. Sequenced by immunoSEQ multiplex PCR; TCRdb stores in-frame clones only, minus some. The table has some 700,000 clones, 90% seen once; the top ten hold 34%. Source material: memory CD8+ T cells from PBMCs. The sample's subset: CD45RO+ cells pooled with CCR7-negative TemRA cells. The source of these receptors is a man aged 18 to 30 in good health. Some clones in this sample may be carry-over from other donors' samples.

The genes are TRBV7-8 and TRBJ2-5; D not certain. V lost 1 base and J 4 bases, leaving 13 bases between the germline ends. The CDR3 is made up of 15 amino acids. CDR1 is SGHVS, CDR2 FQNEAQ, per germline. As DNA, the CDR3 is TGTGCCAGCAGCTTAGAGGTACTCCTCCGAGAGACCCAGTACTTC. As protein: CASSLEVLLRETQYF.

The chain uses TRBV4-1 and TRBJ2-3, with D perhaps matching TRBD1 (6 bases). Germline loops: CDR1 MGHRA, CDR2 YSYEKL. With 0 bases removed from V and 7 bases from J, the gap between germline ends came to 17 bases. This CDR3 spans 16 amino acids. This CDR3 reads CASSQDRENRANTQYF. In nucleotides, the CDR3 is TGCGCCAGCAGCCAAGATCGAGAGAACAGGGCCAATACGCAGTATTTT.

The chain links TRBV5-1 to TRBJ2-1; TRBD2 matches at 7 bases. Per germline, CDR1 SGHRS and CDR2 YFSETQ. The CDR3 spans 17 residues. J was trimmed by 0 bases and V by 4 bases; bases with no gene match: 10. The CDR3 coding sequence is TGCGCCAGCAGCCCAACTAGCGCCTACAGCTCCTACAATGAGCAGTTCTTC. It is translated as CASSPTSAYSSYNEQFF. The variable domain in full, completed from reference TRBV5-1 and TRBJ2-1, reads KAGVTQTPRYLIKTRGQQVTLSCSPISGHRSVSWYQQTPGQGLQFLFEYFSETQRNKGNFPGRFSGRQFSNSRSEMNVSTLELGDSALYLCASSPTSAYSSYNEQFFGPGTRLTVL.

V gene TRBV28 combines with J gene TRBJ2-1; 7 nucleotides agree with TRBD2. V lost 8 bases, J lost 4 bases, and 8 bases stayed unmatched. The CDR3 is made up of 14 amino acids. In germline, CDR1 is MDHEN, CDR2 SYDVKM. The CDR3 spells CASGGLEGYNEQFF. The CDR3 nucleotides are TGTGCCAGCGGCGGACTAGAGGGGTACAATGAGCAGTTCTTC.

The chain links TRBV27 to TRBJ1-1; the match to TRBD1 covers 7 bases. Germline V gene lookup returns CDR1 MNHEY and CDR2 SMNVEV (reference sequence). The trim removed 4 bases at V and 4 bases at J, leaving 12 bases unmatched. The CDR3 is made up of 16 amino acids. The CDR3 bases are TGTGCCAGCAGTTCACTAGACAGGGCGGGACGCACTGAAGCTTTCTTT. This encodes CASSSLDRAGRTEAFF.